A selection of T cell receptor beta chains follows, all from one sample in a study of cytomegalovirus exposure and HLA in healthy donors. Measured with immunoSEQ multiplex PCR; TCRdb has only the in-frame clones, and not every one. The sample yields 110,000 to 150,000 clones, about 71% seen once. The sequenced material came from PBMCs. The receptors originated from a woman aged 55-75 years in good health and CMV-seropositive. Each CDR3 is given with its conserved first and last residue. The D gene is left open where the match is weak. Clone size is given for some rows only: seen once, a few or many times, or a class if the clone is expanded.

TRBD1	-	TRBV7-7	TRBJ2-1	CASSLGDSLYNEQFF	TGTGCCAGCAGCTTGGGGGACAGCCTCTACAATGAGCAGTTCTTC
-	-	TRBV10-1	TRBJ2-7	CASSESGGSDEQYF	TGCGCCAGCAGTGAGTCAGGGGGTAGCGACGAGCAGTACTTC
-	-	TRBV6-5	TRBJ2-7	CASSYAAGTYEQYF	TGTGCCAGCAGTTACGCGGCAGGGACCTACGAGCAGTACTTC
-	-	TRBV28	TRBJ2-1	CASSIQAEQFF	TGTGCCAGCTCAATCCAGGCTGAGCAGTTCTTC
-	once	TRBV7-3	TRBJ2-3	CASSWRGGSTDTQYF	TGTGCCAGCAGCTGGCGAGGGGGTAGCACAGATACGCAGTATTTT
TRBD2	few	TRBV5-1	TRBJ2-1	CASSLGVAGVFNEQFF	TGCGCCAGCAGCTTGGGGGTAGCGGGAGTTTTTAATGAGCAGTTCTTC
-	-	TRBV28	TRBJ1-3	CASSLSGTTNF	TGTGCCAGCAGTTTATCCGGGACTACCAATTTT
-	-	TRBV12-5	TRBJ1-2	CASGSSQGMVSGYTF	TGTGCTAGTGGCTCATCGCAGGGAATGGTTTCTGGCTACACCTTC
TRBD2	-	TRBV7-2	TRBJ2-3	CASSKSGTSGSPRTDTQYF	TGTGCCAGCAGCAAATCCGGGACTAGCGGGAGCCCGAGAACAGATACGCAGTATTTT
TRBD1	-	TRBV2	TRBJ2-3	CASSGWTGGRDTQYF	TGTGCCAGCAGTGGTTGGACAGGGGGCCGGGATACGCAGTATTTT
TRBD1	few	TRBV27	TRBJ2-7	CASSLYRGLSYEQYF	TGTGCCAGCAGTCTGTACAGGGGGCTCTCCTACGAGCAGTACTTC
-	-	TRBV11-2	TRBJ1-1	CASSARSRTEAFF	TGTGCCAGCAGCGCCCGGAGTAGGACTGAAGCTTTCTTT
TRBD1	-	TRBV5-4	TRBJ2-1	CASSLTGGDEQFF	TGTGCCAGCAGCTTGACAGGGGGCGATGAGCAGTTCTTC
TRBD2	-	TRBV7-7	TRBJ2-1	CASSSGTAGGIDEQFF	TGTGCCAGCAGCTCGGGAACAGCGGGAGGGATCGATGAGCAGTTCTTC
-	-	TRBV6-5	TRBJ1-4	CASSYQATNEKLFF	TGTGCCAGCAGTTACCAGGCAACTAATGAAAAACTGTTTTTT
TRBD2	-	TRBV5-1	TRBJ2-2	CATSPGTSGTGELFF	TGCGCCACCAGTCCCGGGACTAGCGGCACCGGGGAGCTGTTTTTT
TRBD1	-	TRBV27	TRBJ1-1	CASYRGMNTEAFF	TGTGCCAGTTACAGGGGGATGAACACTGAAGCTTTCTTT
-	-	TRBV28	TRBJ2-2	CASRPGPGELFF	TGTGCCAGCCGCCCAGGTCCCGGGGAGCTGTTTTTT
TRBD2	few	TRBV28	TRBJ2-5	CASSQPGLAGQETQYF	TGTGCCAGCAGTCAACCGGGACTAGCGGGGCAAGAGACCCAGTACTTC
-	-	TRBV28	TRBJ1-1	CASSLRAVATEAFF	TGTGCCAGCAGTTTACGAGCGGTGGCCACTGAAGCTTTCTTT
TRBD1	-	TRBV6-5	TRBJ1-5	CASSPGQGNQPQHF	TGTGCCAGCAGCCCCGGACAGGGCAATCAGCCCCAGCATTTT
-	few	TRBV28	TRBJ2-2	CASSFRTGELFF	TGTGCCAGCAGTTTTAGAACCGGGGAGCTGTTTTTT